The 9 T cell receptor beta chains below were found in one sample sequenced in a study of T cells after yellow fever vaccination. TCRdb itself ran the 5' RACE reads through MiXCR, one entry per CDR3 protein. The sample holds some 350,000 distinct CDR3 sequences, over 4% seen once. Material: PBMCs, obtained 5 days after the yellow fever booster vaccination. The receptors come from a man between 18 and 29 years old who received the YFV17D yellow fever vaccine.

This rearrangement joins TRBV19 to TRBJ1-1; D call uncertain. Per the germline V gene, CDR1 is LNHDA and CDR2 is SQIVND (reference sequence). With 8 bases removed from V and 0 bases from J, the gap between germline ends came to 13 bases. The CDR3 is made up of 14 amino acids. The CDR3 bases are TGTGCCAGTTTCGAGGGTCCTGTGAACACTGAAGCTTTCTTT. Its protein product is CASFEGPVNTEAFF.

In its sample, this clonotype was seen a few times. V usage is TRBV6-2 or TRBV6-3 and J usage is TRBJ1-2, with 7 bases fitting TRBD1. The CDR3 totals 15 residues. Per the germline V gene, CDR1 is MNHEY and CDR2 is SVGEGT. The V and J ends lost 6 bases and 4 bases, in that order; junction bases with no gene match: 11. This CDR3 reads CASRRTGPARYGYTF. The CDR3 nucleotides read TGTGCCAGCAGGCGGACAGGTCCTGCTCGCTATGGCTACACCTTC.

This clonotype was counted between two and nine times. The gene calls are TRBV11-2 and TRBJ1-3; 7 nucleotides match TRBD1. Germline V gene lookup returns CDR1 SGHAT and CDR2 FQNNGV. This CDR3 comprises 17 residues. With V trimmed by 4 bases and J by 0 bases, 9 bases remained unmatched. In DNA form, the CDR3 reads TGTGCCAGCAGCTCCCGGGACAGTCCCATCTCTGGAAACACCATATATTTT. Its translation: CASSSRDSPISGNTIYF.

This clonotype was found a few times. CDR3 DNA sequence: TGCGCCAGCAGCTTGGTTGGACTAGATATGAATGAGCAGTTCTTC. Its protein is CASSLVGLDMNEQFF. The chain carries TRBV5-1 and TRBJ2-1; 7 bases match TRBD2. Germline lookup yields CDR1 SGHRS and CDR2 YFSETQ. The CDR3 totals 15 residues. Trimming took 0 bases from V and 7 from J; bases not matched to a gene: 7.

The chain links TRBV20-1 to TRBJ2-3, with TRBD2 matching 13 bases. CDR3 length equals 15 residues. In germline, CDR1 is DFQATT, CDR2 SNEGSKA (reference sequence). The trim removed 4 bases at V and 4 bases at J, leaving 5 bases unmatched. The CDR3: CSAKSTSGGSDTQYF. The CDR3 DNA reads TGCAGTGCTAAGTCGACTAGCGGGGGGTCAGATACGCAGTATTTT.

In its sample, this clonotype was seen a few times. The chain employs TRBV7-6 and TRBJ2-7; D gene ambiguous. CDR1 is SGHVS and CDR2 is FNYEAQ in the germline V gene. V was clipped by 1 base and J by 7 bases, with 11 bases between them. The CDR3 sequence is 13 residues long. CDR3 DNA sequence: TGTGCCAGCAGCTTAGATCTGATTGGGGAGCAGTACTTC. It is translated as CASSLDLIGEQYF.

This clonotype was detected only a few times. The chain combines TRBV5-1 with TRBJ1-6; unclear D gene. This CDR3 region has 14 residues. Trimming removed 2 bases at V and 8 bases at J, with 11 bases between. Germline V gene data show CDR1 as SGHRS and CDR2 as YFSETQ. The CDR3 sequence: CASSLEGFDSPLHF. CDR3 DNA sequence: TGCGCCAGCAGCTTAGAAGGTTTCGATTCACCCCTCCACTTT.

The chain recombines TRBV29-1 with TRBJ2-1; 15 bases align to TRBD2. The V gene's germline CDR1 is SQVTM and CDR2 ANQGSEA. After removal of 4 bases from V and 7 bases from J, the junction contained 2 bases not matched to a gene. There are 14 residues in the CDR3. CDR3 DNA: TGCAGCGTTGTGGGGACTAGCGGGGGGAATGAGCAGTTCTTC. This translates into CSVVGTSGGNEQFF.

The chain recombines TRBV20-1 with TRBJ2-7; 7 bases agree with TRBD1. The germline gives CDR1 DFQATT, CDR2 SNEGSKA (reference sequence). V shed 5 bases, J shed 2 bases, and the junction held 6 bases outside the gene matches. The CDR3 contains 13 residues. The chain's CDR3 is CSAWTGQTYEQYV. CDR3 coding DNA: TGCAGTGCTTGGACAGGACAAACCTACGAGCAGTACGTC.